This T cell receptor beta chain appears in the sequencing data of a study of radiotherapy plus CTLA-4 blockade in lung cancer. Some clones are missing from TCRdb's copy, which holds only in-frame ones; the method was immunoSEQ multiplex PCR. The sample lists just over 35,000 clones, approximately 85% occurring once. Per the germline V gene, CDR1 is PRHDT and CDR2 is FYEKMQ (reference sequence). The CDR3 consists of 14 residues. V lost 5 bases and J lost 8, with 15 bases in between. The table lists this clone with a few counts. The sequencing here drew on peripheral blood, taken from a patient treated with radiotherapy plus ipilimumab. J is TRBJ1-4 and V is TRBV13; perhaps TRBD1 as D (5 bases). The clonotype comes from a human donor with non-small cell lung cancer who had stable disease on radiotherapy plus ipilimumab. CDR3 DNA: TGTGCCAGCAGCACGGGGCTGGCGGGGGAAAAACTGTTTTTT. It yields the protein CASSTGLAGEKLFF.